This record looks at one T cell receptor beta chain sequence and its context. The V gene end was trimmed by 2 bases and the J gene end by 4 bases; junction bases not matched to a gene: 9. The CDR3 totals 18 residues. Germline V gene data show CDR1 as MNHEY and CDR2 as SVGEGT. This entry is derived from a study of blood T cell repertoires in COVID-19. Overall study: The United States, Italy and Spain provided the acute and convalescent COVID-19 samples. The analysed material was cDNA or gDNA that came from T cells, B-cell-depleted T cells, or PBMCs.

Sequencing was performed with immunoSEQ multiplex PCR; in TCRdb, only in-frame clones are kept and a portion is missing. The sample shows some 20,000 clones, around 90% of them seen only once. The chain carries TRBV6-2 or TRBV6-3 and TRBJ2-2; 11 bases are a match to TRBD2. The source material was peripheral blood. This TCR came from a human donor with active COVID-19. The donor label of this sample is uncertain. The CDR3 DNA reads TGTGCCAGCAGTTACCGAGCGGTTCTAGCGGGAGGCACCGGGGAGCTGTTTTTT. Residues: CASSYRAVLAGGTGELFF.